These T cell receptor beta chains were read from a single sample in a study of T cells in Graves' hyperthyroidism and ophthalmopathy. TCRdb ran MiXCR on the multiplex PCR reads and lists one entry per CDR3 protein. The table includes under 200,000 distinct CDR3 sequences, about 9.4% detected once. Sequencing input: blood. Receptors were obtained from a woman aged 18-35 years with Graves' hyperthyroidism that later progressed to Graves' ophthalmopathy. The CDR3 runs from the conserved cysteine through the conserved F or W. Each record gives: CDR3 DNA, CDR3 protein, clone size, J gene, D gene, V gene. D genes are given only for firm matches. Size values are once, few and many counts, or a class for expanded clones, and some rows have none.

CDR3nt: TGTGCCATCCGAAACACAGGGGCCCTTGTTTCGAACACTGAAGCTTTCTTT
CDR3aa: CAIRNTGALVSNTEAFF
abundance: many
j_gene: TRBJ1-1
d_gene: TRBD1
v_gene: TRBV10-3

CDR3nt: TGTGCCTGGATGGGGACCACAGATACGCAGTATTTT
CDR3aa: CAWMGTTDTQYF
abundance: many
j_gene: TRBJ2-3
d_gene: NA
v_gene: TRBV30

CDR3nt: TGTGCCAGCAGTTACGAGGGCCTGAACACTGAAGCTTTCTTT
CDR3aa: CASSYEGLNTEAFF
abundance: many
j_gene: TRBJ1-1
d_gene: NA
v_gene: TRBV6-6

CDR3nt: TGTGCCAGCAGTGAAGTAGGGACGGTGCGTCAGCCCCAGCATTTT
CDR3aa: CASSEVGTVRQPQHF
abundance: many
j_gene: TRBJ1-5
d_gene: NA
v_gene: TRBV6-1

CDR3nt: TGTGCCAGCAGCGGCAGGGTAACCCCCTACGAGCAGTACTTC
CDR3aa: CASSGRVTPYEQYF
abundance: many
j_gene: TRBJ2-7
d_gene: NA
v_gene: TRBV11-2

CDR3nt: TGCAGCGTAGGGGGACGCAATCAGCCCCAGCATTTT
CDR3aa: CSVGGRNQPQHF
abundance: many
j_gene: TRBJ1-5
d_gene: NA
v_gene: TRBV29-1

CDR3nt: TGTGCCACCATCAGGACTAGCGGGACTTATACGCAGTATTTT
CDR3aa: CATIRTSGTYTQYF
abundance: many
j_gene: TRBJ2-3
d_gene: TRBD2
v_gene: TRBV27

CDR3nt: TGTGCCAGCAGTTACCGTGACATGAGGACAGATACGCAGTATTTT
CDR3aa: CASSYRDMRTDTQYF
abundance: few
j_gene: TRBJ2-3
d_gene: NA
v_gene: TRBV6-5

CDR3nt: TGTGCCAGCAGTCAAGGGACTAGCGGGGGAAGGGAGACCCAGTACTTC
CDR3aa: CASSQGTSGGRETQYF
abundance: many
j_gene: TRBJ2-5
d_gene: TRBD2
v_gene: TRBV6-1

CDR3nt: TGTGCCTGGACCGGGGACCTAAATCAGCCCCAGCATTTT
CDR3aa: CAWTGDLNQPQHF
abundance: many
j_gene: TRBJ1-5
d_gene: NA
v_gene: TRBV30

CDR3nt: TGTGCCAGCAGTCCCTTCTACAGGGGGATGAACACTGAAGCTTTCTTT
CDR3aa: CASSPFYRGMNTEAFF
abundance: many
j_gene: TRBJ1-1
d_gene: TRBD1
v_gene: TRBV27

CDR3nt: TGTGCCAGCAGTGAATTAGACAGCTTCTATGGCTACACCTTC
CDR3aa: CASSELDSFYGYTF
abundance: many
j_gene: TRBJ1-2
d_gene: NA
v_gene: TRBV25-1

CDR3nt: TGTGCCAGTAGTATAACCGGTAGCTACGAGCAGTACTTC
CDR3aa: CASSITGSYEQYF
abundance: many
j_gene: TRBJ2-7
d_gene: NA
v_gene: TRBV19

CDR3nt: TGTGCCTGGAAGGCGGGGACAGGGGTTTCCTACGAGCAGTACTTC
CDR3aa: CAWKAGTGVSYEQYF
abundance: NA
j_gene: TRBJ2-7
d_gene: TRBD1
v_gene: TRBV30